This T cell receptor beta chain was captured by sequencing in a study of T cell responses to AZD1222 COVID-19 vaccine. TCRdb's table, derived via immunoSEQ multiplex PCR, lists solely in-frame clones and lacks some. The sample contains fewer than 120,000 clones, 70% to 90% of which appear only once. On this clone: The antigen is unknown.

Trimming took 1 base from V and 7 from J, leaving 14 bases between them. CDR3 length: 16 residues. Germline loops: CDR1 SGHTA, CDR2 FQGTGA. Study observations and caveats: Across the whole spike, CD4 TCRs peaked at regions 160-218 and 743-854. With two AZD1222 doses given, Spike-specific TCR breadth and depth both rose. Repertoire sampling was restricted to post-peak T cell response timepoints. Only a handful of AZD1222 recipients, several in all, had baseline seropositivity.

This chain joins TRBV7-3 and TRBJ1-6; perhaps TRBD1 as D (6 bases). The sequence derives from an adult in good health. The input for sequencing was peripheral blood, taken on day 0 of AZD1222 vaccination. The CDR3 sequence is CASSLNGGRQNSPLHF. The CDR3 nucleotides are TGTGCCAGCAGCTTAAACGGGGGGCGGCAGAATTCACCCCTCCACTTT.